Listed here are 15 T cell receptor beta chains from one sample, sequenced in a study of PD-1 blockade in classical Hodgkin lymphoma. Brentuximab vedotin exposure varied, and every patient relapsed after autologous stem cell transplantation. Data came from immunoSEQ multiplex PCR; TCRdb stores just in-frame clones and leaves some out. The repertoire holds roughly 40,000 clones, with approximately 87% as singletons. Here the sequenced sample was peripheral blood mononuclear cells (PBMCs), taken at baseline. These receptor sequences come from a human donor with classical Hodgkin lymphoma.

The gene calls are TRBV27 and TRBJ2-3; 11 positions match TRBD2. After removal of 2 bases from V and 2 bases from J, the junction contained 9 bases not matched to a gene. This CDR3 contains 18 residues. The germline CDR1 and CDR2 sequences are MNHEY and SMNVEV (reference sequence). The CDR3 reads CASSLRGTSGPHTDTQYF. The CDR3 nucleotides are TGTGCCAGCAGTTTAAGAGGGACTAGCGGACCCCACACAGATACGCAGTATTTT.

The chain links TRBV6-5 to TRBJ2-7, with a possible D match to TRBD2 (6 bases). The CDR3 extends over 14 amino acids. Germline-derived CDR1 and CDR2 are MNHEY and SVGAGI. V gave up 0 bases and J gave up 6 bases, with 12 bases separating them. This chain's CDR3 is CASSYSWQGGEQYF. As DNA, the CDR3 is TGTGCCAGCAGTTACTCGTGGCAGGGAGGCGAGCAGTACTTC.

CDR3 DNA sequence: TGTGCCAGCAGCTTAAGAGGGGGCTACGAGCAGTACTTC. Encoded protein: CASSLRGGYEQYF. This sequence joins TRBV13 and TRBJ2-7, with a possible D match to TRBD1 (6 bases). The V gene's germline CDR1 is PRHDT and CDR2 FYEKMQ (reference sequence). Trimming took off 2 bases at V and 3 bases at J, with 8 bases between the two ends. The length of the CDR3 is 13 residues.

J is TRBJ2-5 and V is TRBV6-5; a weak D match, TRBD1 (5 bases). Looked up from germline, CDR1 is MNHEY and CDR2 is SVGAGI. This CDR3 has 14 residues. V was cut by 2 bases and J by 3 bases, with 10 bases left in between. The CDR3 sequence is CASSYADREETQYF. The CDR3 nucleotides are TGTGCCAGCAGTTACGCAGACAGAGAAGAGACCCAGTACTTC.

The V gene is TRBV7-9, the J gene TRBJ2-1, with unresolved D. V was cut by 5 bases and J by 8 bases, with 7 bases left in between. The CDR3 extends over 11 amino acids. Germline values: CDR1 SEHNR, CDR2 FQNEAQ (reference sequence). Here the CDR3 DNA reads TGTGCCAGCAGCCCAATGGATGAGCAGTTCTTC. Residues: CASSPMDEQFF.

This chain links TRBV7-2 with TRBJ2-3, with 9 positions matching TRBD1. The CDR3 extends over 20 amino acids. Germline loops: CDR1 SGHTA, CDR2 FQGNSA. V dropped 0 bases and J dropped 2; count of bases not matched to a gene: 15. CDR3 nucleotide sequence: TGTGCCAGCAGCTTAGCCCACAGGGGGCTTTTAGGTGTCGCCACAGATACGCAGTATTTT. Its translation is CASSLAHRGLLGVATDTQYF.

The chain employs TRBV7-2 and TRBJ2-3; perhaps D is TRBD1 or TRBD2 (5 bases each). This CDR3 comprises 15 residues. Trimming removed 3 bases from V and 4 bases from J, with 14 bases in between. CDR1 and CDR2 from the germline V gene are SGHTA and FQGNSA. The CDR3 sequence is CASSFYGQGADTQYF. The CDR3 DNA reads TGTGCCAGCAGCTTCTACGGCCAGGGAGCAGATACGCAGTATTTT.

The J gene is TRBJ1-5, the V gene TRBV6-5; D unclear. CDR3 length equals 14 residues. Germline CDR1 reads MNHEY; CDR2 reads SVGAGI. The V end was cut by 4 bases, the J end by 0 bases, with 7 bases between. CDR3 bases: TGTGCCAGCAGTTTAGGGTCTAGCAATCAGCCCCAGCATTTT. This sequence encodes CASSLGSSNQPQHF.

On this clone itself: Only one base separates this from a far larger clonotype, so it likely reflects a read error. The same CDR3 can be traced to other DNA sequences in this sample. The chain carries TRBV5-1 and TRBJ2-7, with D tentatively TRBD1 or TRBD2 (5 bases each). The ends were cut back, 0 bases at V and 3 bases at J, with 10 bases in the middle. This CDR3 spans 14 amino acids. CDR1 and CDR2 (germline): SGHRS, YFSETQ. CDR3 sequence: CASSLVGRHYEQYF. The CDR3 DNA reads as TGCGCCAGCAGCTTGGTGGGACGGCACTACGAGCAGTACTTC.

J is TRBJ2-7 and V is TRBV6-1; unclear D gene. The CDR3 is made up of 11 amino acids. Germline V gives CDR1 MNHNS, CDR2 SASEGT. V shed 5 bases and J shed 3 bases, with 5 bases lying between them. CDR3 protein: CASSHLYEQYF. CDR3 nucleotides: TGTGCCAGCAGTCACCTCTACGAGCAGTACTTC.

The chain links TRBV27 to TRBJ2-6, with unresolved D. Germline V gene lookup returns CDR1 MNHEY and CDR2 SMNVEV (reference sequence). There are 14 residues in the CDR3. Deletions cut 6 bases from V and 1 base from J, with 7 bases between. The CDR3 DNA reads TGTGCCAGCAGCTTAGAATCTGGGGCCAACGTCCTGACTTTC. Amino acid sequence: CASSLESGANVLTF.

The chain has TRBV5-6 and TRBJ2-4; 16 positions agree with TRBD2. The CDR3 has 19 residues. The ends lost 5 bases at V and 0 bases at J; junction bases unmatched: 8. Per germline, CDR1 SGHDT and CDR2 YYEEEE. This CDR3 is CASRRGLAGGNVAKNIQYF. Here the CDR3 DNA reads TGTGCCAGCAGACGGGGACTAGCGGGAGGGAATGTAGCCAAAAACATTCAGTACTTC.

The rearrangement links TRBV30 to TRBJ2-7; TRBD2 is a possible D gene (6 bases). In germline, CDR1 is GTSNPN, CDR2 SVGIG (reference sequence). CDR3 size: 13 residues. Trimming removed 3 bases from V and 4 bases from J, with 13 bases in between. The CDR3 loop is CAWSGGRKYEQYF. CDR3 DNA: TGTGCCTGGAGCGGGGGACGGAAGTACGAGCAGTACTTC.

The CDR3 loop reads CASSLLAGGETQYF. The CDR3 bases are TGTGCCAGCAGCTTACTAGCGGGGGGAGAGACCCAGTACTTC. V gene TRBV7-2 combines with J gene TRBJ2-5; 11 positions match TRBD2. The CDR3 consists of 14 residues. V lost 2 bases to trimming and J lost 4 bases; unmatched junction nucleotides: 0. The germline gives CDR1 SGHTA, CDR2 FQGNSA.

This clone came up once. The chain carries TRBV6-1 and TRBJ2-1; D ambiguous. CDR3 length equals 13 residues. The V end was cut by 1 base, the J end by 13 bases, with 14 bases between. Looked up from germline, CDR1 is MNHNS and CDR2 is SASEGT. For the CDR3, the DNA is TGTGCCAGCAGTGAAGAGTACGCCCAAAGCCAGTTCTTC. Its translation is CASSEEYAQSQFF.